This T cell receptor (beta chain) appears in the sequencing data of a study of prognosis after radiotherapy for stage I lung cancer. In the study overall: Stereotactic body radiotherapy was given without concurrent therapy, and no patient received both at once.

This clonotype was counted at least ten times. Its antigen is as yet unknown. Genomic DNA was the source, and TCR beta CDR3 was amplified from it by two-round multiplex PCR. Primers targeting each individual TRBV and TRBJ gene were applied in first-round PCR. MiXCR, applied by TCRdb to the multiplex PCR reads, yields one record per CDR3 protein. The sample includes around 30,000 distinct CDR3 sequences, approximately 31% seen only once; the top ten take around 10%. The CDR3 has 13 residues. From germline, CDR1 is SGHVS and CDR2 FNYEAQ. V was clipped by 1 base and J by 7 bases, with 8 bases between them. Overall study findings and caveats: There was a fall in unique TCR clone counts after stereotactic body radiation therapy, median roughly 10,000 versus 7,000.

Material: PBMCs, obtained before or after stereotactic body radiation therapy (not recorded which). This sequence joins TRBV7-6 and TRBJ1-5; no definite D call. The clonotype was recovered from a donor at least 50 years old with non-small cell lung cancer. The CDR3 loop reads CASSLGPLQPQHF. CDR3 DNA sequence: TGTGCCAGCAGCTTAGGGCCGCTACAGCCCCAGCATTTT.